A selection of T cell receptor beta chains follows, all from one sample in a study of regulatory T cells in long-lasting Graves disease. TCRdb recomputed calls from the multiplex PCR reads with MiXCR, one row per CDR3 protein. The sample lists around 400,000 distinct CDR3 sequences, over 9.5% occurring once. These data also featured in a second study, about T cells in Graves' hyperthyroidism and ophthalmopathy.

The material sequenced was peripheral blood mononuclear cells (PBMCs), taken at new diagnosis, from a patient treated with antithyroid drugs. All receptors come from a young woman with Graves disease. CDR3s include the opening cysteine and the closing phenylalanine or tryptophan. Fields, in order: clone size, D gene, J gene, V gene, CDR3 DNA, CDR3 protein. D genes are given only for firm matches. Expanded clones get a size class; other rows say once, few or many, or leave the size out.

NA | NA | TRBJ2-7 | TRBV5-1 | TGCGCCAGCAGCCCCGGGGACTCAATGATCTACGAGCAGTACTTC | CASSPGDSMIYEQYF
NA | TRBD2 | TRBJ2-3 | TRBV7-2 | TGTGCCAGCAGCTTAGTCTCTAGCGGGGGACACAGGCCCACAGATACGCAGTATTTT | CASSLVSSGGHRPTDTQYF
many | NA | TRBJ2-6 | TRBV27 | TGTGCCAGCACTCACGGGGGGGCCAACGTCCTGACTTTC | CASTHGGANVLTF
many | NA | TRBJ1-5 | TRBV12-3/TRBV12-4 | TGTGCCAGCAGTAGGGGCGTCATGGACCAGCCCCAGCATTTT | CASSRGVMDQPQHF
NA | NA | TRBJ2-6 | TRBV20-1 | TGCAGTGCTACCTGGAACAGGGTTTCGCCTGGGGCCAACGTCCTGACTTTC | CSATWNRVSPGANVLTF
many | NA | TRBJ2-1 | TRBV10-3 | TGTGCCATCTCTAGGGGGGACAGTCGGACTGAGCAGTTCTTC | CAISRGDSRTEQFF
few | NA | TRBJ1-2 | TRBV7-9 | TGTGCCAGCAGCCTACCAAGGACCTCGGACTCGGGCTACACCTTC | CASSLPRTSDSGYTF
many | NA | TRBJ2-5 | TRBV7-8 | TGTGCCAGCAGCTCCAGAGTAGCCCAAGAGACCCAGTACTTC | CASSSRVAQETQYF
few | TRBD1 | TRBJ2-3 | TRBV7-6 | TGTGCCAGCAGCTTCCTCCGGGACAGGGGATATGATACGCAGTATTTT | CASSFLRDRGYDTQYF
NA | NA | TRBJ1-2 | TRBV9 | TGTGCCAGCAGCCTCATCGAGTCTAACTATGGCTACACCTTC | CASSLIESNYGYTF
many | NA | TRBJ2-1 | TRBV28 | TGTGCCAGCCGGGGGGCGGCGAGCTCCTACAATGAGCAGTTCTTC | CASRGAASSYNEQFF
few | TRBD1 | TRBJ1-1 | TRBV4-3 | TGCGCCAGCAGCCGCGGGACAGGGGGGGACAACACTGAAGCTTTCTTT | CASSRGTGGDNTEAFF
many | NA | TRBJ2-1 | TRBV6-5 | TGTGCCAGCAGTTACTCGAGAGTCCGTCAGAATTACGATGAGCAGTTCTTC | CASSYSRVRQNYDEQFF
NA | NA | TRBJ2-2 | TRBV7-2 | TGTGCCAGCAGCCCTCTAGCGACTACCGGGGAGCTGTTTTTT | CASSPLATTGELFF
many | TRBD2 | TRBJ2-1 | TRBV18 | TGTGCCAGCTCCCCTCGGGGACTAGCCGGAGACAATGAGCAGTTCTTC | CASSPRGLAGDNEQFF
many | TRBD1 | TRBJ2-5 | TRBV7-3 | TGTGCCAGCAGCTCCGACAGGGCCCTAAAAGAGACCCAGTACTTC | CASSSDRALKETQYF
NA | NA | TRBJ2-2 | TRBV2 | TGTGCCAGCAGTGAAGCAGGATACACCGGGGAGCTGTTTTTT | CASSEAGYTGELFF
many | NA | TRBJ2-2 | TRBV7-9 | TGTGCCAGCAGCCGTACCGGGACAAACACCGGGGAGCTGTTTTTT | CASSRTGTNTGELFF
many | TRBD2 | TRBJ2-1 | TRBV7-3 | TGTGCCAGCAGCTTAATGCTAGCGGGAGGGGATGAGCAGTTCTTC | CASSLMLAGGDEQFF
NA | TRBD1 | TRBJ2-3 | TRBV19 | TGTGCCAGTAGTAGTGGACAGGGTGGTTCGGCAGATACGCAGTATTTT | CASSSGQGGSADTQYF
many | NA | TRBJ2-2 | TRBV4-1 | TGCGCCAGCAGCCAAGAATGGAGAGAGGAGCTGTTTTTT | CASSQEWREELFF
few | NA | TRBJ1-5 | TRBV15 | TGTGCCACCAGCAGAGCGGGTAGCAATCAGCCCCAGCATTTT | CATSRAGSNQPQHF
many | NA | TRBJ1-1 | TRBV20-1 | TGCAGTGCTAGAGAGGGCAGGGGGAACACTGAAGCTTTCTTT | CSAREGRGNTEAFF
few | TRBD2 | TRBJ2-2 | TRBV3-1 | TGTGCCAGCAGCCAAGTTGGAGGACTAGCGGGCACCGGGGAGCTGTTTTTT | CASSQVGGLAGTGELFF
few | TRBD1 | TRBJ1-1 | TRBV27 | TGTGCCAGCCAACCACAGGGGGCATACACTGAAGCTTTCTTT | CASQPQGAYTEAFF
many | NA | TRBJ1-1 | TRBV28 | TGTGCCAGCAATCACACTGAAGCTTTCTTT | CASNHTEAFF
many | NA | TRBJ1-2 | TRBV5-4 | TGTGCCAGCAGCTGGGGGGCGGAGCGGCCCTATGGCTACACCTTC | CASSWGAERPYGYTF